One sample yielded the 4 T cell receptor beta chains listed below, sequenced in a study of shared clonotypes between healthy human individuals. This table comes from immunoSEQ multiplex PCR, and its TCRdb copy is limited to in-frame clones, with some not included. The sample comprises some 1,600,000 clones, 95% to 99% of which are singletons, and 0.4% to 0.55% rests with the top ten. The sample comprised naive CD4+ T cells sorted from blood. Subset given: CD45RA+ positively selected. The receptors here all came from a young man in good health.

The chain couples TRBV7-3 to TRBJ2-7; no reliable D call. From germline, CDR1 is SGHTA and CDR2 FQGTGA. This CDR3 comprises 13 residues. Trimming shortened V by 2 bases and J by 3 bases, and 8 bases separated the two germline ends. The CDR3 DNA is TGTGCCAGCAGCTTAGGCGCCTTCTACGAGCAGTACTTC. Translating gives CASSLGAFYEQYF.

Details on this clone: The same CDR3 arises from other DNA sequences in this sample as well. The V call is TRBV9, the J call TRBJ2-7, with TRBD2 identical over 10 bases. The CDR3 contains 15 residues. In germline, CDR1 is SGDLS, CDR2 YYNGEE. With 0 bases clipped from V and 2 bases from J, the junction kept 2 bases outside the gene matches. CDR3 nucleotide sequence: TGTGCCAGCAGCGTAGGGACTAGCGGCACCTACGAGCAGTACTTC. Residues: CASSVGTSGTYEQYF.

V and J are TRBV29-1 and TRBJ2-7; TRBD2 matches 7 bases. The V segment lost 4 bases and the J segment 4 bases; nucleotides outside the gene matches: 7. Germline CDR1 reads SQVTM; CDR2 reads ANQGSEA. The CDR3 is 13 residues long. CDR3 amino acids: CSVAGRTGYEQYF. The CDR3 nucleotides read TGCAGCGTTGCCGGGAGGACCGGATACGAGCAGTACTTC.

This clone appeared once. The sample has other DNA sequences that encode this CDR3 too. V usage is TRBV20-1 and J usage is TRBJ2-1, with unresolved D. Deletions cut 0 bases from V and 5 bases from J, with 2 bases between. This CDR3 is 11 amino acids long. Germline V lookup: CDR1 DFQATT, CDR2 SNEGSKA (reference sequence). The CDR3: CSAREHNEQFF. CDR3 sequence (DNA): TGCAGTGCTAGAGAACACAATGAGCAGTTCTTC.